A few counts support the clone carrying this T cell receptor beta chain. Its antigen is unidentified. This sample was included in a study of early T cells in non-severe SARS-CoV-2 infection. Study at large: Sequencing was performed on bulk RNA from unsorted whole blood, leaving chains unpaired. Study findings and constraints: Lookups in VDJdb leaned toward anti-spike CD8 responses and missed private and CD4 specificities.

Germline CDR1 and CDR2: DFQATT and SNEGSKA (reference sequence). The CDR3 runs to 14 residues. V was clipped by 6 bases and J by 4 bases; unmatched bases: 7. The protocol attached unique molecular identifiers to individual cDNA molecules. A single record per CDR3 protein comes from TCRdb applying MiXCR to the 5' RACE reads. The sample lists approximately 69,000 distinct CDR3 sequences, about an eighth occurring once. Sample: whole blood, taken at baseline. The TCR sequence derives from an adult who was a healthcare worker with PCR-confirmed SARS-CoV-2 infection or an uninfected control (not recorded which). The gene calls are TRBV20-1 and TRBJ2-2, with 8 bases matching TRBD2. This chain's CDR3 is CSALRGGRTGELFF. For the CDR3, the DNA is TGCAGTGCCCTTCGGGGGGGCCGCACCGGGGAGCTGTTTTTT.